This T cell receptor beta chain was sequenced during a study of T cell responses to AZD1222 COVID-19 vaccine. Whole-study findings and limits: Baseline serology detected seropositivity in only six AZD1222 recipients. The study found Spike-specific TCR breadth and depth rose after two AZD1222 doses. Repertoire sampling was restricted to post-peak T cell response timepoints.

Trimming removed 1 base from V and 0 bases from J, with 18 bases in between. CDR1 is SEHNR and CDR2 is FQNEAQ in the germline V gene (reference sequence). The CDR3 sequence is 18 residues long. Note on this clone: Its antigen is not known.

Repertoires were generated with immunoSEQ multiplex PCR, while TCRdb's copy carries only in-frame clones and drops some. The data contain some 180,000 clones, 90% to 95% of them singletons. The input for sequencing was peripheral blood, taken 28 days after the second AZD1222 dose. V usage is TRBV7-9 and J usage is TRBJ1-1; D call uncertain. This clonotype was sampled from an adult who received the AZD1222 COVID-19 vaccine. The CDR3 loop reads CASSLGVEKGVMNTEAFF. The CDR3 DNA reads TGTGCCAGCAGCTTAGGTGTAGAAAAGGGTGTCATGAACACTGAAGCTTTCTTT.